The sequence of this T cell receptor beta chain was determined in a study of regulatory T cells in long-lasting Graves disease (dated by TCRdb to the early 2020s). Regarding the complete study: In the newly diagnosed Graves' disease group, patients had been taking antithyroid drugs for less than 3 months. Patients with persistent Graves' disease were compared with patients with newly diagnosed Graves' disease using TCR sequencing and RNA sequencing of peripheral blood. The study was registered as a clinical trial and conducted in China. TCR sequencing covered roughly 13 persistent and approximately 20 newly diagnosed Graves' disease patients, around 33 samples in total. Findings and caveats that apply to the study as a whole: The study examined only peripheral blood because the primary lesion, thyroid tissue, could not be accessed. Sequencing and analysis were restricted to the TCR beta chain. TRBV28, TRBJ1-2 and TRBJ2-5 were preferentially used in persistent disease, while TRBV20-1 and TRBJ2-1 were favored in newly diagnosed disease. The authors noted that the small sample size was a limitation that may lower accuracy. Compared with newly diagnosed patients, patients with persistent Graves' disease had lower TCR Shannon entropy and fewer highly expanded clones, which suggests clonal expansion. Patients with persistent disease shared more public clonotypes (about 2,700) than newly diagnosed patients did (approximately 990).

With respect to this clonotype: Its antigen target is currently unknown. Within one base of it there is no much larger clone, and no base qualities were kept.

Receptors were amplified or captured by multiplex PCR. The listed sequencing device is Illumina HiSeq 4000. iRepertoire HTBI primers and Arm-PCR amplification of CDR3 regions were used to construct TCR beta libraries. Gel purification was performed on PCR products prior to sequencing. As for the original processing: Across samples, 55 to 80 TRBV and approximately 15 TRBJ segments were identified and used for gene usage analysis of CDR3 amino acid clonotypes. COPE and FqMerger were used to merge filtered high-quality paired reads into contigs. BLAST was used to align contigs to IMGT TRBV, TRBD and TRBJ reference genes, with CDR3 defined following IMGT. Any clonotype with a frequency above 0.1% was classified as a highly expanded clone. Shannon entropy was used to measure repertoire diversity, and the Gini coefficient was used to measure V-J evenness. Clonotypes shared by more than one individual were considered public. Starting from the raw public reads, TCRdb applied fastp trimming at Q25, assembled clones with MiXCR and retained in-frame beta chains. Merged by CDR3 protein, the rows form single entries marked with the most common genes and DNA. The V and J calls here are based on TCRdb, not the publication. Within this sample are hundreds of thousands of distinct CDR3 sequences, with about 15% of them counted one time only. The ten biggest clones cover 15% to 20% of the sample.

The label giving this sample's time point can be read as: newly diagnosed GD, antithyroid drugs for less than 3 months. RNA was extracted from PBMCs in TRIzol for both TCR sequencing and RNA sequencing. The diagnosis of Graves' disease followed American Thyroid Association guidelines. The patients came from an endocrinology department in Xi'an, China. Each patient gave about 10 milliliters of peripheral blood, collected in an EDTA anticoagulant tube. PBMCs were isolated by Ficoll Paque Plus density gradient separation without further T cell sorting. An Agilent 2100 Bioanalyzer and agarose gel were used to check RNA quality, and a NanoDrop 2000 was used to measure RNA concentration. The V end loses 5 bases and the J end loses 4 bases, and a stretch of 11 bases separates them. CDR1 and CDR2 (LNHDA, SQIVND) derive from the germline V gene (reference sequence). The CDR3 numbers 13 residues from cysteine through phenylalanine. Solely the CDR3 DNA is kept, with 39 bases framed from the first base.

This sample also belongs to another study, concerning T cells in Graves' hyperthyroidism and ophthalmopathy. The second source states: A patient counted as having stable Graves' hyperthyroidism if no progression to ophthalmopathy occurred over 18 months of follow-up. The hyperthyroidism patients were between 18 and 65 years old and newly diagnosed, with a disease duration of less than 2 months. Any patient with an uncontrolled infection, another autoimmune disease, pregnancy or lactation was excluded. Diagnoses were established on the basis of clinical symptoms, serum thyroxine and TRAb, thyroid ultrasound, and orbital computed tomography. The first round of RT-PCR for the TCR CDR3 was performed with the HTBI primer set and the Qiagen OneStep RT-PCR kit. Most expanded thyroid clonotypes (frequency above 0.001) were also found in blood, which suggests that blood repertoires may mirror thyroid immune responses. In cross-validation, a model built on a 13 V-J signature told ophthalmopathy apart from stable hyperthyroidism with approximately 90% sensitivity and about 81% specificity, and in testing the same model reached 80%/75%. In validation, the model predicted progression to ophthalmopathy with 65% to 71% sensitivity and 72% to 85% specificity, a median of around 6.6 months before onset. A discovery cohort of about a hundred patients, 43 with Graves' ophthalmopathy and approximately 57 with stable Graves' hyperthyroidism, was used to find distinguishing TCR V-J signatures. Whether ophthalmopathy could be predicted prospectively was tested in an independent validation cohort made up of about 18 hyperthyroidism patients plus 17 patients who later progressed to ophthalmopathy. The roughly 91 discovery patients were randomly divided into training and test sets at a 7:3 ratio. Thyroid tissue and blood T-cell repertoires from six Graves' hyperthyroidism patients were also compared in the study. After sampling, hyperthyroidism patients received methimazole starting at 30 mg daily, and ophthalmopathy patients received high-dose intravenous methylprednisolone. Libraries were constructed in a second round of multiplex PCR, after which size selection and purification were performed. The libraries were sequenced on an Illumina HiSeq2000 using paired-end 100 bp reads. Raw data were processed with SOAPnuke, discarding reads with adapters, uncalled bases, mean Phred below 15, or no exact constant-primer or identifier match. COPE v1.2.5 was used to merge the high-quality paired reads, and each unique nucleotide sequence was defined as a clonotype. MiTCR v1.1 was used to align the clonotypes against IMGT TRBV, TRBD and TRBJ reference segments. Analysis was restricted to V-J combinations with a frequency above 0.0001, which covered 98% to 99.2% of repertoires. The TCS score was defined as F50 (clonal expansion) divided by E x V (chaos), with BLOSUM62-based TCRdist calculated between CDR3 peptides within each V-J. Welch's t-statistics and random forest reduced fewer than 600 V-J features to some 14, which were used in a naive Bayes classifier (R e1071). Sample size was not statistically predetermined, and blinding of investigators to group allocation was not performed. The paper reports TCR Vbeta CDR3 sequencing of 140 or so peripheral blood samples: under 45 ophthalmopathy, under 80 hyperthyroidism and 17 progressor patients.

The chain couples TRBV19 to TRBJ1-2; the D gene cannot be resolved reliably. This specimen consisted of peripheral blood mononuclear cells (PBMCs), obtained at new diagnosis, from a patient treated with antithyroid drugs. The sequence was collected from a woman aged 25 to 39 with Graves disease. Donor details come from another sample of the same person, matched by shared clones. For the CDR3, the sequence is CASSFSGFYGYTF. The sequenced DNA is TGTGCCAGTAGTTTTAGCGGATTCTATGGCTACACCTTC.